This T cell receptor (beta chain) was profiled in a study of T-cell memory formation after mild COVID-19. About the research overall: For the most part, TCR clusters were specific to one donor. Broader study findings: What remained unconfirmed was the SARS-CoV-2 specificity of second-wave clones peaking on day 37. Later expanders leaned CD4+, whereas clones that contracted between day 15 and 85 were balanced CD4/CD8.

Using constant-segment primers, 5'RACE produced TCR alpha and TCR beta cDNA libraries carrying sample barcodes and UMIs. TCRdb analysed the 5' RACE reads with MiXCR anew, one entry per CDR3 protein. Of hundreds of thousands of distinct CDR3 sequences listed, approximately 15% are singletons. Germline CDR1 and CDR2: SGHNT and YYREEE (reference sequence). V lost 4 bases and J lost 8; bases outside the gene matches: 5. The CDR3 runs to 13 residues. This clonotype was detected ten times or more. Its antigen is undetermined. This receptor was taken from a man younger than 30 who had mild COVID-19 (a few samples of this study predate the infection). Cell type and time point are not known. Sequenced material: PBMCs or a T cell subset sorted from them (not recorded which). This chain links TRBV5-4 with TRBJ2-1, with 8 bases aligning to TRBD1. The CDR3 sequence: CASSADRGHEQFF. CDR3 DNA: TGTGCCAGCAGCGCCGACAGGGGACATGAGCAGTTCTTC.